These T cell receptor beta chains were read from a single sample in a study of memory CD4+ T cells and cytomegalovirus serostatus. Libraries were prepared by immunoSEQ multiplex PCR; TCRdb keeps only in-frame clonotypes and omits some of them. The sample consists of approximately 92,000 clones, over 70% of them appearing once. The sample was memory CD4+ T cells from blood. These receptors all stem from an adult in good health and CMV-seropositive. Both conserved end residues are part of each CDR3. The D gene is left open where the match is weak. The listing skips clone size in some rows; elsewhere it reads once, few, many or a size class.

NA,TRBJ1-2,TRBV5-4,NA,TGTGCCAGCAGCTACAAGAGGGAGAACTATGGCTACACCTTC,CASSYKRENYGYTF
NA,TRBJ1-3,TRBV28,NA,TGTGCCAGCAGTTCAGCACTGGGAGGCTCTGGAAACACCATATATTTT,CASSSALGGSGNTIYF
once,TRBJ1-5,TRBV5-6,NA,TGTGCCAGCAGCTTGAGAAGGGAGGGGTATAGCAATCAGCCCCAGCATTTT,CASSLRREGYSNQPQHF
NA,TRBJ2-1,TRBV29-1,NA,TGCAGCGGGACCGTGAACGTCCTCGGAGATGAGCAGTTCTTC,CSGTVNVLGDEQFF
NA,TRBJ1-5,TRBV19,NA,TGTGCCAGTAGTATGCCTCGGGGCAGGAGCTTGGGCAATCAGCCCCAGCATTTT,CASSMPRGRSLGNQPQHF
NA,TRBJ2-5,TRBV28,TRBD2,TGTGCCTCTAAACGCCCTACTAGCGCTAAAGAGACCCAGTACTTC,CASKRPTSAKETQYF
NA,TRBJ2-7,TRBV9,TRBD2,TGTGCCAGCAGCCCACGGAGTCGGACTAGCGGCTACGAGCAGTACTTC,CASSPRSRTSGYEQYF
NA,TRBJ2-7,TRBV9,TRBD1,TGTGCCAGCAGCTCAGGACAGGGGGTCTCCTACGAGCAGTACTTC,CASSSGQGVSYEQYF
NA,TRBJ1-1,TRBV6-6,NA,TGTGCCATCAGGGGAAGCACTGAAGCTTTCTTT,CAIRGSTEAFF
NA,TRBJ1-1,TRBV11-2,NA,TGTGCCAGCAGCCCTCACAGGGAAGCTTTCTTT,CASSPHREAFF
NA,TRBJ1-2,TRBV28,NA,TGTGCCAGCAGTTTTTTCGGGACTTATGGCTACACCTTC,CASSFFGTYGYTF
NA,TRBJ1-1,TRBV28,NA,TGTGCCAGCACCAATCCACAGGGGAACACTGAAGCTTTCTTT,CASTNPQGNTEAFF
NA,TRBJ1-1,TRBV18,NA,TGTGCCAGCTCAGGGTCATCGAGGACTGAAGCTTTCTTT,CASSGSSRTEAFF
few,TRBJ1-2,TRBV7-8,TRBD1,TGTGCCAGCAGCCCCAGGGGGCGAACCTATGGCTACACCTTC,CASSPRGRTYGYTF
NA,TRBJ2-7,TRBV28,TRBD1,TGTGCCAGCAGTACACGACAGGGGATTCGGGTGTTGTCCGAGCAGTACTTC,CASSTRQGIRVLSEQYF
NA,TRBJ2-7,TRBV7-2,NA,TGTGCCAGCAGTCGACTAGTCTGGGAGTACGAGCAGTACTTC,CASSRLVWEYEQYF
NA,TRBJ1-5,TRBV10-3,NA,TGTGCCATCAGTGAATGGCGGAACAATCAGCCCCAGCATTTT,CAISEWRNNQPQHF
NA,TRBJ2-3,TRBV30,NA,TGTGCCTGGAGTGGGATCAGCACAGATACGCAGTATTTT,CAWSGISTDTQYF
NA,TRBJ2-3,TRBV27,TRBD2,TGTGCCAACACAGGGACTAGCGGGGAAGATACGCAGTATTTT,CANTGTSGEDTQYF
NA,TRBJ2-2,TRBV5-1,NA,TGCGCCAGCAGCCCGACGACACAGGGGAACACCGGGGAGCTGTTTTTT,CASSPTTQGNTGELFF
NA,TRBJ1-4,TRBV5-6,NA,TGTGCCAGCAGCCTCCGGGGCTTAAATGAAAAACTGTTTTTT,CASSLRGLNEKLFF
NA,TRBJ1-4,TRBV19,TRBD1,TGTGCCAGTAGTGGAACCGGGACAGGGCCCGAAAAACTGTTTTTT,CASSGTGTGPEKLFF
NA,TRBJ1-3,TRBV19,TRBD1,TGTGCCAGTGGACAGGGGTCTGGAAACACCATATATTTT,CASGQGSGNTIYF
NA,TRBJ1-1,TRBV5-1,NA,TGCGCCAGCAGCTCCTGGGGCCTGACGGGCACTGAAGCTTTCTTT,CASSSWGLTGTEAFF
NA,TRBJ1-1,TRBV27,TRBD1,TGTGCCAGCAGTAGCGGACAGGGAGTTGGCACTGAAGCTTTCTTT,CASSSGQGVGTEAFF
NA,TRBJ2-5,TRBV15,NA,TGTGCCACCAGCAGAGATAAGCCAGAGACCCAGTACTTC,CATSRDKPETQYF
NA,TRBJ1-5,TRBV19,NA,TGTGCCAGTAGTATTAATGAGGGTTGGGATTCTCAGCCCCAGCATTTT,CASSINEGWDSQPQHF
NA,TRBJ2-5,TRBV2,TRBD2,TGTGCCAGCATCTTTGGCGGGAGGAAGGCAGAGACCCAGTACTTC,CASIFGGRKAETQYF
NA,TRBJ2-3,TRBV5-1,TRBD2,TGCGCCAGCAGCCCCTATAGCGGGAGCACAGATACGCAGTATTTT,CASSPYSGSTDTQYF
NA,TRBJ1-3,TRBV19,NA,TGTGCCAGTAGTATTTTGGCAGCCTCTGGAAACACCATATATTTT,CASSILAASGNTIYF
NA,TRBJ2-7,TRBV28,TRBD2,TGTGCCAGTACCCCTAGCGGATCTTCCTACGAGCAGTACTTC,CASTPSGSSYEQYF
NA,TRBJ2-3,TRBV4-1,TRBD2,TGCGCCAGCAGCCATACTAGCGGGAGGGTGGATACGCAGTATTTT,CASSHTSGRVDTQYF
NA,TRBJ2-1,TRBV4-1,TRBD2,TGCGCCAGCAGCCAAGGGTTCGCGGGAGGGCCCTACAATGAGCAGTTCTTC,CASSQGFAGGPYNEQFF
NA,TRBJ1-1,TRBV7-7,NA,TGTGCTAGCAGCTCAGGGGCAGGGAGAGTGAACACTGAAGCTTTCTTT,CASSSGAGRVNTEAFF
NA,TRBJ1-1,TRBV6-1,NA,TGTGCCAGCAGGACGGGTTTCACTGAAGCTTTCTTT,CASRTGFTEAFF
few,TRBJ1-5,TRBV2,NA,TGTGCCAGCAGGGAACATGGGGATCAGCCCCAGCATTTT,CASREHGDQPQHF
NA,TRBJ1-1,TRBV30,NA,TGTGCCTGGGGGGCCCTTGAAGCTTTCTTT,CAWGALEAFF
NA,TRBJ1-1,TRBV9,TRBD1,TGTGCCAGCAGCGTAGGCGGTACAGGGGGTACTGAAGCTTTCTTT,CASSVGGTGGTEAFF
NA,TRBJ2-1,TRBV7-3,NA,TGTGCCAGCAGCCCACAAGGGGGTCTAGTCAATGAGCAGTTCTTC,CASSPQGGLVNEQFF
once,TRBJ1-2,TRBV2,TRBD1,TGTGCCAGCAGGCCGGGACAGGGATTCTATGGCTACACCTTC,CASRPGQGFYGYTF
NA,TRBJ1-5,TRBV5-8,TRBD1,TGTGCCAGCAGCACCTCGACAGGGGACGGCAATCAGCCCCAGCATTTT,CASSTSTGDGNQPQHF
few,TRBJ2-1,TRBV4-1,TRBD2,TGCGCCAGCAGCCAAGGGCTAGCGGGGCCTTATAGGGAGCAGTTCTTC,CASSQGLAGPYREQFF
NA,TRBJ2-7,TRBV6-5,TRBD2,TGTGCCAGCAGACCCTCTAGCGGGCCCTTCTACGAGCAGTACTTC,CASRPSSGPFYEQYF
NA,TRBJ2-1,TRBV7-8,TRBD2,TGTGCCAGCAGCTTAACTAGCGGGGCCTACAATGAGCAGTTCTTC,CASSLTSGAYNEQFF
NA,TRBJ2-7,TRBV6-6,TRBD1,TGTGCCAGCAGTTACTTGGGACAGCAGCACGAGCAGTACTTC,CASSYLGQQHEQYF
NA,TRBJ2-5,TRBV5-4,TRBD1,TGTGCCAGCAGCTTGACAGGGGGAGAGACCCAGTACTTC,CASSLTGGETQYF
NA,TRBJ2-7,TRBV18,NA,TGTGCCAGCTCCTCAGGGGATTTGGGCGTGGACGAGCAGTACTTC,CASSSGDLGVDEQYF
NA,TRBJ1-1,TRBV6-5,NA,TGTGCCATCAGTGTCTCTCAGGATGAAGCTTTCTTT,CAISVSQDEAFF
NA,TRBJ2-7,TRBV20-1,NA,TGCAGTGCCTCGAACGTCTACGAGCAGTACTTC,CSASNVYEQYF
few,TRBJ1-1,TRBV7-3,NA,TGTGCCAGCAGCTTGAGCGCATACACTGAAGCTTTCTTT,CASSLSAYTEAFF
NA,TRBJ2-5,TRBV9,TRBD2,TGTGCCAGCAGCGTCAGTACTAGCGGCCTCGGGGAGACCCAGTACTTC,CASSVSTSGLGETQYF
NA,TRBJ2-7,TRBV29-1,NA,TGCAGCGCTGCGGACGTTGGGCCCCAGCAGTACTTC,CSAADVGPQQYF
NA,TRBJ2-3,TRBV5-4,TRBD2,TGTGCCAGCAGCGCGAGGACTAGCGGGAGCACAGATACGCAGTATTTT,CASSARTSGSTDTQYF
few,TRBJ2-2,TRBV19,NA,TGTGCCAGTAGTACATCCGGGGCTTCGGCCGGGGAGCTGTTTTTT,CASSTSGASAGELFF
NA,TRBJ2-1,TRBV9,TRBD2,TGTGCCAGCAGCGTAGGAGCGGGAGCTGGATACAATGAGCAGTTCTTC,CASSVGAGAGYNEQFF
NA,TRBJ1-5,TRBV7-9,NA,TGTGCCAGCAGCTTTGGGCGGAACAATCAGCCCCAGCATTTT,CASSFGRNNQPQHF
NA,TRBJ1-4,TRBV9,NA,TGTGCCAGCAGCGTAGGACCGAATGAAAAACTGTTTTTT,CASSVGPNEKLFF
NA,TRBJ2-1,TRBV29-1,NA,TGCAGCGGCCGAGCGGTTCAGCGCGGCAATGAGCAGTTCTTC,CSGRAVQRGNEQFF
NA,TRBJ2-1,TRBV29-1,NA,TGCAGCGTTGAGTCCGGTGGCAGCTTCTCCTACAATGAGCAGTTCTTC,CSVESGGSFSYNEQFF
NA,TRBJ2-1,TRBV7-3,NA,TGTGCCAGCAGCTTAACTGGGGGTGTTAAGGGTGAGCAGTTCTTC,CASSLTGGVKGEQFF